A single sample gave rise to the 21 T cell receptor beta chains below, sequenced in a study of blood T cell repertoires in COVID-19. The repertoire was sequenced with immunoSEQ multiplex PCR; TCRdb's copy has only in-frame clones and lacks some. The sample holds about 110,000 clones; 88% are singletons and the top ten take around 7%. Material for sequencing was peripheral blood. Receptors were obtained from a man between 45 and 60 years old with active or convalescent COVID-19.

The V call is TRBV19, the J call TRBJ1-1; 7 positions match TRBD1. Germline V gene lookup returns CDR1 LNHDA and CDR2 SQIVND (reference sequence). J was trimmed by 3 bases and V by 2 bases; bases with no gene match: 21. This CDR3 region has 20 residues. CDR3 sequence reads: CASSISRGFSKGGGHTEAFF. CDR3 DNA: TGTGCCAGTAGTATATCCCGGGGGTTCTCCAAAGGGGGCGGTCACACTGAAGCTTTCTTT.

The DNA for the CDR3 is TGTGCCAGCAGTTTAGACAGGGCTCAGCAGTACTTC. Its protein is CASSLDRAQQYF. The chain uses TRBV28 and TRBJ2-7, with 7 bases fitting TRBD1. The V gene end was trimmed by 2 bases and the J gene end by 8 bases; junction bases not matched to a gene: 3. This CDR3 has 12 amino acids. The germline gives CDR1 MDHEN, CDR2 SYDVKM.

V usage is TRBV15 and J usage is TRBJ2-1; D is uncertain. The CDR3 is 11 amino acids. Germline assignment: CDR1 LNHNV and CDR2 YYDKDF (reference sequence). V lost 4 bases to trimming and J lost 8 bases, with 6 bases between them. CDR3 DNA: TGTGCCACCAGCACTCAGGATGAGCAGTTCTTC. Residues: CATSTQDEQFF. The full variable domain, rest sourced from reference TRBV15 and TRBJ2-1, is DAMVIQNPRYQVTQFGKPVTLSCSQTLNHNVMYWYQQKSSQAPKLLFHYYDKDFNNEADTPDNFQSRRPNTSFCFLDIRSPGLGDTAMYLCATSTQDEQFFGPGTRLTVL.

The chain joins TRBV5-5 to TRBJ2-3; a possible D gene is TRBD1 (5 bases). Germline values: CDR1 SGHKS, CDR2 YYEKEE (reference sequence). This CDR3 has 13 residues. Between the trimmed V and J ends, which lost 3 bases and 5 bases, there was a span of 10 bases. CDR3 sequence (DNA): TGTGCCAGCAGCTCAGGGTGGGGAGATACGCAGTATTTT. Its translation: CASSSGWGDTQYF.

The V and J genes are TRBV27 and TRBJ2-7, with D perhaps matching TRBD1 (5 bases). Germline CDR1 is MNHEY and CDR2 is SMNVEV (reference sequence). The CDR3 spans 14 residues. The V end lost 4 bases, the J end lost 3 bases, and 13 bases lay between the germline ends. This CDR3 is CASSSGWANYEQYF. In DNA form, the CDR3 reads TGTGCCAGCAGTTCAGGGTGGGCGAACTACGAGCAGTACTTC.

This clone was seen only once. The rearrangement joins TRBV5-5 to TRBJ2-7; the match to TRBD1 covers 9 bases. Unmatched junction bases numbered 7, after V lost 4 bases and J lost 5 bases. CDR3 length: 14 residues. CDR1 and CDR2 from the germline V gene are SGHKS and YYEKEE (reference sequence). CDR3 loop: CASSTGQGFNEQYF. The CDR3 DNA reads as TGTGCCAGCAGCACCGGACAGGGGTTCAACGAGCAGTACTTC. The full variable domain, with the rest looked up from reference TRBV5-5 and TRBJ2-7, is DAGVTQSPTHLIKTRGQQVTLRCSPISGHKSVSWYQQVLGQGPQFIFQYYEKEERGRGNFPDRFSARQFPNYSSELNVNALLLGDSALYLCASSTGQGFNEQYFGPGTRLTVT.

The chain uses TRBV7-2 and TRBJ2-5; weak D call: TRBD2 (5 bases). The CDR3 sequence is 15 residues long. CDR1 is SGHTA and CDR2 is FQGNSA in the germline V gene. Trimming removed 5 bases at V and 8 bases at J, with 21 bases between. Written as DNA, the CDR3 is TGTGCCAGCAGCGGAGAAGGGAGCCCGACCGAAACCCAGTACTTC. This gives the protein CASSGEGSPTETQYF.

V and J are TRBV18 and TRBJ2-4; 7 bases map to TRBD1. CDR1 and CDR2 from the germline V gene are KGHSH and LQKENI. The J segment lost 1 base and the V segment lost 3 bases, leaving 12 bases of the junction unmatched. There are 18 residues in the CDR3. The CDR3 sequence: CASSPGNKGAEAKNIQYF. The CDR3 nucleotides are TGTGCCAGCTCACCGGGGAACAAGGGGGCTGAGGCCAAAAACATTCAGTACTTC.

The chain couples TRBV20-1 to TRBJ1-6; a possible D gene is TRBD1 (5 bases). Germline lookup yields CDR1 DFQATT and CDR2 SNEGSKA (reference sequence). V gave up 5 bases and J gave up 8 bases, with 13 bases separating them. The CDR3 has 13 amino acids. This chain's CDR3 is CSAGGAAYSPLHF. The CDR3, as DNA: TGCAGTGCTGGTGGGGCCGCTTATTCACCCCTCCACTTT.

The chain has TRBV18 and TRBJ2-1; 8 bases are shared with TRBD2. This CDR3 region has 16 residues. V dropped 0 bases and J dropped 6; count of bases not matched to a gene: 7. Germline CDR1 and CDR2: KGHSH and LQKENI. As DNA, the CDR3 is TGTGCCAGCTCACCACCGTCGGGAGGGCCACTCAATGAGCAGTTCTTC. Translation gives CASSPPSGGPLNEQFF.

The chain joins TRBV3-1 (or the pseudogene TRBV3-2) to TRBJ2-2; TRBD2 agrees at 16 bases. Germline CDR1 is LGHDT and CDR2 is YNNKEL (reference sequence). The CDR3 length is 19 residues. With V trimmed by 4 bases and J by 6 bases, 11 bases remained unmatched. The CDR3 loop reads CASSLSGLAGGVIPGELFF. CDR3 nucleotide sequence: TGTGCCAGCAGCCTATCGGGACTAGCGGGAGGGGTCATCCCCGGGGAGCTGTTTTTT.

J is TRBJ2-7 and V is TRBV9; TRBD1 agrees at 11 bases. Germline CDR1 reads SGDLS; CDR2 reads YYNGEE. The CDR3 consists of 17 residues. Trimming cost V 3 bases and J 0 bases; bases outside gene matches: 8. The chain's CDR3 is CASSARTGGDPSYEQYF. CDR3 DNA: TGTGCCAGCAGCGCTAGGACAGGGGGCGATCCCTCCTACGAGCAGTACTTC.

The chain recombines TRBV19 with TRBJ1-2; TRBD1 might be the D (5 bases). This CDR3 spans 15 amino acids. Germline values: CDR1 LNHDA, CDR2 SQIVND (reference sequence). V shed 5 bases and J shed 1 base, with 14 bases lying between them. The CDR3 DNA follows: TGTGCCAGTAGTGGGCAGGGAAAGCATAACTATGGCTACACCTTC. Its protein is CASSGQGKHNYGYTF.

The chain recombines TRBV6-1 with TRBJ2-7, with TRBD2 matching over 8 bases. This CDR3 comprises 17 residues. The ends lost 4 bases at V and 5 bases at J; junction bases unmatched: 16. Germline values: CDR1 MNHNS, CDR2 SASEGT. The DNA of the CDR3 is TGTGCCAGCAGTGGACCGGGACTAGGTTCCCTCCTGGACGAGCAGTACTTC. Amino acids: CASSGPGLGSLLDEQYF.

The chain is built from TRBV5-1 and TRBJ2-7, with TRBD1 matching 7 bases. CDR3 length equals 15 residues. The J segment lost 3 bases and the V segment lost 4 bases, leaving 10 bases of the junction unmatched. CDR1 SGHRS and CDR2 YFSETQ come from the germline V gene. This CDR3 is CASSPIQGSFYEQYF. The CDR3 bases are TGCGCCAGCAGCCCTATACAGGGGTCTTTCTACGAGCAGTACTTC.

The rearrangement uses TRBV4-3 and TRBJ2-2; TRBD2 might be the D (6 bases). CDR1 and CDR2 (germline): LGHNA, YSLEER. V was clipped by 2 bases and J by 9 bases, with 16 bases between them. The CDR3 is 15 residues long. Here the CDR3 reads CASSQKTSRPWELFF. The CDR3 DNA reads as TGCGCCAGCAGCCAAAAAACTAGCCGACCGTGGGAGCTGTTTTTT.

V gene TRBV6-4 combines with J gene TRBJ2-3; D is perhaps TRBD2 (5 bases). Germline CDR1 is MRHNA and CDR2 is SNTAGT. The CDR3 runs to 14 residues. Trimming stripped 5 bases from V and 4 bases from J, with 13 bases between. Written as DNA, the CDR3 is TGTGCCAGCAGTCCCGGGATGGAGTCAGATACGCAGTATTTT. It specifies CASSPGMESDTQYF.

V is TRBV6-4 and J is TRBJ2-2; TRBD2 agrees at 11 bases. Germline V gene data show CDR1 as MRHNA and CDR2 as SNTAGT. The trim removed 6 bases at V and 3 bases at J, leaving 3 bases unmatched. This CDR3 has 15 amino acids. CDR3 region: CASSPLAGDTGELFF. The DNA for the CDR3 is TGTGCCAGCAGCCCACTAGCGGGAGACACCGGGGAGCTGTTTTTT.

This clone is a singleton in its sample. V usage is TRBV7-2 and J usage is TRBJ2-3; possible D gene TRBD2, 6 bases. The V end was cut by 6 bases, the J end by 0 bases, with 13 bases between. CDR3 length equals 15 residues. Germline CDR1 reads SGHTA; CDR2 reads FQGNSA. The CDR3 region is CASRGGLTSTDTQYF. The CDR3 bases are TGTGCCAGCAGGGGAGGACTGACTAGCACAGATACGCAGTATTTT.

The rearrangement joins TRBV7-2 to TRBJ2-1; no definite D call. Trimming removed 8 bases at V and 0 bases at J, with 5 bases between. This CDR3 has 12 residues. Germline V gene sequence: CDR1 SGHTA, CDR2 FQGNSA. Here the CDR3 DNA reads TGTGCCAGCCGTAGCTCCTACAATGAGCAGTTCTTC. Its protein is CASRSSYNEQFF.

The chain carries TRBV2 and TRBJ1-5; D remains unclear. Germline V CDR1 and CDR2: SNHLY, FYNNEI. V was trimmed by 3 bases and J by 4 bases, leaving 10 bases between them. The CDR3 has 14 residues. CDR3 in amino acids: CASSDRPANQPQHF. CDR3 sequence (DNA): TGTGCCAGCAGTGACAGGCCAGCAAATCAGCCCCAGCATTTT.